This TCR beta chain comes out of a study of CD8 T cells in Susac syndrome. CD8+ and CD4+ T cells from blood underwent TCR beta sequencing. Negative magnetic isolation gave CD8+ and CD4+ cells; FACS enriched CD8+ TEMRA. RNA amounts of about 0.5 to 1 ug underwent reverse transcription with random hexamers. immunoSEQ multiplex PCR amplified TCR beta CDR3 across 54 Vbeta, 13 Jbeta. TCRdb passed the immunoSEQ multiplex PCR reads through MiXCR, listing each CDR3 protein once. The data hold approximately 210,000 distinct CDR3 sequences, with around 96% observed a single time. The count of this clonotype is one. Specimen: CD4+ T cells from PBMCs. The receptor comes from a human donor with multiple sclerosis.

Here the CDR3 DNA reads TGTGCCAGCAGAGAAGCAGCGGCCCAAGAGACCCAGTACTTC. Translation gives CASREAAAQETQYF. The chain has TRBV7-8 and TRBJ2-5; weak D call: TRBD2 (5 bases). Germline loops: CDR1 SGHVS, CDR2 FQNEAQ. The CDR3 totals 14 residues. The V gene lost 6 bases and the J gene lost 1 base, with 12 bases spanning the gap.